These 18 T cell receptor beta chains originate from one sample sequenced in a study of T cells after yellow fever vaccination. TCRdb redid the calling of the 5' RACE reads with MiXCR, one entry per CDR3 protein. This sample has 450,000 to 650,000 distinct CDR3 sequences, with 21% found just once. Sequencing used PBMCs, obtained approximately 22 days after the first yellow fever vaccination. The receptors originated from a man between 18 and 29 years old who received the YFV17D yellow fever vaccine.

The CDR3 region has the DNA TGTGCCAGCAGTCGCGTTAGCGGGGGTAGCACAGATACGCAGTATTTT. The encoded protein is CASSRVSGGSTDTQYF. The gene calls are TRBV7-2 and TRBJ2-3, with 9 bases that match TRBD2. Germline CDR1 is SGHTA and CDR2 is FQGNSA. V lost 6 bases to trimming and J lost 0 bases; unmatched junction nucleotides: 7. This CDR3 is built from 16 residues.

A few counts support this clonotype. The V and J genes are TRBV6-1 and TRBJ2-7, with TRBD1 matching 9 bases. The CDR3 consists of 15 residues. Germline V lookup: CDR1 MNHNS, CDR2 SASEGT. V gave up 6 bases and J gave up 4 bases; unmatched junction bases: 10. The CDR3 loop is CASSTGGQGAYEQYF. DNA of the CDR3: TGTGCCAGCAGCACGGGGGGACAGGGAGCTTACGAGCAGTACTTC.

This clonotype turned up a few times. This rearrangement joins TRBV18 to TRBJ2-7; 10 bases line up with TRBD1. Germline V gives CDR1 KGHSH, CDR2 LQKENI. The V segment lost 0 bases and the J segment 1 base; nucleotides outside the gene matches: 6. CDR3 length: 17 amino acids. The CDR3 here is CASSPPADRGLSYEQYV. The CDR3, as DNA: TGTGCCAGCTCACCACCGGCTGACAGGGGGCTATCCTACGAGCAGTACGTC.

This chain uses TRBV11-2 with TRBJ2-5, with a possible D match to TRBD2 (5 bases). The CDR3 extends over 16 amino acids. Between the trimmed V and J ends, which lost 7 bases and 1 base, there was a span of 19 bases. The V gene's germline CDR1 is SGHAT and CDR2 FQNNGV. The CDR3: CASTRPAGTLQETQYF. DNA for the CDR3: TGTGCCAGCACCCGCCCCGCGGGCACCCTCCAAGAGACCCAGTACTTC.

The rearrangement joins TRBV5-1 to TRBJ2-7, with 9 bases matching TRBD1. J lost 1 base, V lost 7 bases, and 15 bases had no gene match. Germline V CDR1 and CDR2: SGHRS, YFSETQ. The length of the CDR3 is 17 residues. The CDR3 sequence: CASRLRTGDKYSYEQYF. Written as DNA, the CDR3 is TGCGCCAGCCGACTTAGGACAGGGGATAAATATTCCTACGAGCAGTACTTC.

This clonotype was seen a few times. V and J are TRBV12-3 or TRBV12-4 and TRBJ2-7, with D maybe TRBD1 (5 bases). Deletions cut 8 bases from V and 0 bases from J, with 8 bases between. The CDR3 has 12 residues. The CDR3: CASGAYSYEQYF. For the CDR3, the DNA is TGTGCCAGCGGGGCGTACTCCTACGAGCAGTACTTC.

The J gene is TRBJ1-2, the V gene TRBV24-1; 7 nucleotides align to TRBD1. V lost 5 bases and J lost 2; bases outside the gene matches: 4. CDR1 is KGHDR, CDR2 SFDVKD, per germline. The CDR3 runs to 14 residues. The CDR3 region is CATSVGRGNYGYTF. In DNA, the CDR3 is TGTGCCACCAGTGTAGGCAGGGGGAACTATGGCTACACCTTC.

This clonotype came up once. The chain combines TRBV3-1 with TRBJ1-6, with a possible D match to TRBD1 (6 bases). The CDR3 has 14 residues. CDR1 is LGHDT, CDR2 YNNKEL, per germline (reference sequence). Trimming cost V 6 bases and J 7 bases, with 13 bases left between them. This chain's CDR3 is CASSHGQLNSPLHF. Here the CDR3 DNA reads TGTGCCAGCAGTCATGGACAGTTAAATTCACCCCTCCACTTT.

This clonotype was observed a few times. This chain connects TRBV7-8 to TRBJ2-4; 10 nucleotides align to TRBD1. V dropped 4 bases and J dropped 5; count of bases not matched to a gene: 8. Germline CDR1 SGHVS, CDR2 FQNEAQ. The length of the CDR3 is 16 residues. Here the CDR3 reads CASSSDRGHGENIQYF. The DNA of the CDR3 is TGTGCCAGCAGCTCCGACAGGGGGCATGGGGAAAACATTCAGTACTTC.

CDR3 amino acids: CASSSPLGANEKLFF. CDR3 in DNA: TGTGCCAGCAGTTCCCCCCTAGGGGCTAATGAAAAACTGTTTTTT. The chain joins TRBV6-5 to TRBJ1-4; D is perhaps TRBD1 (5 bases). Germline CDR1 is MNHEY and CDR2 is SVGAGI. The CDR3 totals 15 residues. Trimming took off 4 bases at V and 3 bases at J, with 12 bases between the two ends.

This clonotype was seen only a few times. The V gene is TRBV7-9, the J gene TRBJ2-7, with D uncertain. The germline V and J ends were trimmed by 5 bases and 1 base, with 9 bases remaining between them. The CDR3 totals 13 residues. CDR1 and CDR2 (germline): SEHNR, FQNEAQ (reference sequence). The CDR3 sequence: CASSSRMSYEQYF. In DNA form, the CDR3 reads TGTGCCAGCAGCAGCCGTATGTCCTACGAGCAGTACTTC.

In this sample, this clonotype turned up many times. This chain connects TRBV12-3 or TRBV12-4 to TRBJ2-3; 8 positions match TRBD2. The CDR3 loop spans 16 amino acids. The ends lost 1 base at V and 2 bases at J; junction bases unmatched: 5. The CDR3 loop reads CASSLDIAGSTDTQYF. The CDR3 DNA is TGTGCCAGCAGTTTAGATATAGCGGGGTCCACAGATACGCAGTATTTT.

This clonotype has a handful of counts. V and J are TRBV10-2 and TRBJ2-5; 14 bases are shared with TRBD2. Germline CDR1 reads WSHSY; CDR2 reads SAAADI. With 5 bases clipped from V and 4 bases from J, the junction kept 6 bases outside the gene matches. This CDR3 has 16 residues. CDR3 sequence reads: CASSTGTSGGGETQYF. The CDR3 DNA is TGCGCCAGCAGTACCGGGACTAGCGGGGGAGGAGAGACCCAGTACTTC.

In its sample, this clonotype was seen a few times. The rearrangement links TRBV5-1 to TRBJ2-1; TRBD2 matches 12 bases. With 4 bases clipped from V and 4 bases from J, the junction kept 9 bases outside the gene matches. The CDR3 loop spans 17 amino acids. From germline, CDR1 is SGHRS and CDR2 YFSETQ. Written as DNA, the CDR3 is TGCGCCAGCAGCATACTAGCGGGGGGCCCAATATACAATGAGCAGTTCTTC. It yields the protein CASSILAGGPIYNEQFF.

This clonotype was seen more than once but under ten times. J is TRBJ2-5 and V is TRBV5-1; D is tentatively TRBD1 or TRBD2 (6 bases each). Germline V CDR1 and CDR2: SGHRS, YFSETQ. The ends were cut back, 0 bases at V and 4 bases at J, with 16 bases in the middle. The CDR3 is 16 residues long. In DNA, the CDR3 is TGCGCCAGCAGCTTGGCCCCGGGGGCTGGCCGAGAGACCCAGTACTTC. Translated, it gives CASSLAPGAGRETQYF.

This clonotype occurred many times. This chain links TRBV29-1 with TRBJ1-1; possibly TRBD1 for D (6 bases). CDR3 size: 12 residues. V lost 7 bases and J 5 bases, leaving 14 bases between the germline ends. Looked up from germline, CDR1 is SQVTM and CDR2 is ANQGSEA. The CDR3 sequence: CSGYRVRTEAFF. In DNA form, the CDR3 reads TGCAGCGGCTACAGGGTTAGGACTGAAGCTTTCTTT.

The V and J genes are TRBV5-6 and TRBJ2-2; 10 bases are a match to TRBD1. This CDR3 is 15 amino acids long. Per the germline V gene, CDR1 is SGHDT and CDR2 is YYEEEE. With V trimmed by 2 bases and J by 4 bases, 2 bases remained unmatched. Here the CDR3 reads CASSFGTGATGELFF. Written as DNA, the CDR3 is TGTGCCAGCAGCTTCGGGACAGGGGCCACCGGGGAGCTGTTTTTT.

This clonotype was picked up a small number of times. V is TRBV5-1 and J is TRBJ2-2; no clear D gene. Trimming pared 6 bases from V and 0 bases from J, leaving 15 bases between. This CDR3 spans 16 amino acids. Germline lookup yields CDR1 SGHRS and CDR2 YFSETQ. CDR3 nucleotide sequence: TGCGCCAGCACCACCGCTCGGAGCGCGAACACCGGGGAGCTGTTTTTT. Protein sequence: CASTTARSANTGELFF.